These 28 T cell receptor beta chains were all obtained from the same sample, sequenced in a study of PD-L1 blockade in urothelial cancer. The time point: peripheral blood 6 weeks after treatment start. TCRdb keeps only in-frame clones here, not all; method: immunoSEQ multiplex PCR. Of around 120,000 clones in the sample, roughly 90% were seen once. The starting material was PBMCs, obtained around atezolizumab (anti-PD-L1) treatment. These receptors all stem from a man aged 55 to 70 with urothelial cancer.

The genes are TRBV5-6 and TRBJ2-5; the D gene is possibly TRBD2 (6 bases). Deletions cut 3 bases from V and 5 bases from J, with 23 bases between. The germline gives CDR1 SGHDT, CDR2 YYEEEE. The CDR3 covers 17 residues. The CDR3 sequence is CASSSIPAGPRGETQYF. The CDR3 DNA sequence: TGTGCCAGCAGCTCAATCCCCGCGGGACCCCGAGGGGAGACCCAGTACTTC.

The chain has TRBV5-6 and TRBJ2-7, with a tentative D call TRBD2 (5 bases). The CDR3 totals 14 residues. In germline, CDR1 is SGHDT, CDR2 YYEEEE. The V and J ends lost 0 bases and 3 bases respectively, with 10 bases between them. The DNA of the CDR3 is TGTGCCAGCAGCTTGGGGCTAGCTGACTACGAGCAGTACTTC. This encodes CASSLGLADYEQYF.

The CDR3 bases are TGTGCCTGGTACTACTCTGGGGCCAACGTCCTGACTTTC. The encoded protein is CAWYYSGANVLTF. J is TRBJ2-6 and V is TRBV30; D uncertain. Per germline, CDR1 GTSNPN and CDR2 SVGIG (reference sequence). Deletions cut 5 bases from V and 0 bases from J, with 5 bases between. The CDR3 loop spans 13 amino acids.

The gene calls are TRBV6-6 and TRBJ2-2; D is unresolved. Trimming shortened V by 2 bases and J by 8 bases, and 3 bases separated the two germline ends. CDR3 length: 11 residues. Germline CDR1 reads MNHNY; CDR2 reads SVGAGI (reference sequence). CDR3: CASSYPGELFF. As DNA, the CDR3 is TGTGCCAGCAGTTACCCAGGGGAGCTGTTTTTT.

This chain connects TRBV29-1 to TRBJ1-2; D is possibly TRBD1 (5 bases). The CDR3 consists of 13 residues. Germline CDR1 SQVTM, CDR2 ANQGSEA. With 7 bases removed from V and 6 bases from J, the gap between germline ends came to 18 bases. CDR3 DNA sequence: TGCAGCGCCCCGCTGGGGCAGGCCCATGGCTACACCTTC. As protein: CSAPLGQAHGYTF.

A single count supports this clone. The CDR3 bases are TGTGCCGCGAGCGCGCGGATGAATCAGCCCCAGCATTTT. Protein product: CAASARMNQPQHF. The chain is built from TRBV19 and TRBJ1-5; D remains ambiguous. The V and J ends lost 11 bases and 4 bases respectively, with 15 bases between them. Per the germline V gene, CDR1 is LNHDA and CDR2 is SQIVND (reference sequence). This CDR3 has 13 amino acids. The whole variable domain, filled in from reference TRBV19 and TRBJ1-5, reads DGGITQSPKYLFRKEGQNVTLSCEQNLNHDAMYWYRQDPGQGLRLIYYSQIVNDFQKGDIAEGYSVSREKKESFPLTVTSAQKNPTAFYLCAASARMNQPQHFGDGTRLSIL.

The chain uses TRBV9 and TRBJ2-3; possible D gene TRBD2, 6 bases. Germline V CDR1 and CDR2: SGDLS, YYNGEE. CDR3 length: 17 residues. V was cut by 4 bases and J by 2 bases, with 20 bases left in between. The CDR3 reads CASSPREYWGITDTQYF. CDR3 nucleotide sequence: TGTGCCAGCAGCCCTCGGGAGTATTGGGGAATCACAGATACGCAGTATTTT.

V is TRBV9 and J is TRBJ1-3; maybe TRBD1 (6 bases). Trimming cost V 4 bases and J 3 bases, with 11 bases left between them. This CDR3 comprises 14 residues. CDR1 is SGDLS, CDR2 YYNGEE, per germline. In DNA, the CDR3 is TGTGCCAGCAGCACTTCGACAGGTGGAAACACCATATATTTT. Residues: CASSTSTGGNTIYF. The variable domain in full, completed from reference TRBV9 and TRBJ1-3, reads DSGVTQTPKHLITATGQRVTLRCSPRSGDLSVYWYQQSLDQGLQFLIQYYNGEERAKGNILERFSAQQFPDLHSELNLSSLELGDSALYFCASSTSTGGNTIYFGEGSWLTVV.

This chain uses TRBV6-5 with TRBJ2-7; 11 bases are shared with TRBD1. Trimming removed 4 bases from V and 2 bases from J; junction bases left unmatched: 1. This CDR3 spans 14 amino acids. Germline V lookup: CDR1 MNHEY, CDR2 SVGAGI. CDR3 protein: CASSWGQGAYEQYF. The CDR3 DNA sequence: TGTGCCAGCAGTTGGGGACAGGGGGCCTACGAGCAGTACTTC.

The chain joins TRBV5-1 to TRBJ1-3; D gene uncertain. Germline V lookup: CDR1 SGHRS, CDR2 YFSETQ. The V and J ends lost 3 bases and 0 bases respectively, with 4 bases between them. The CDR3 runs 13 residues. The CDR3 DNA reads TGCGCCAGCAGCTCCAGCTCTGGAAACACCATATATTTT. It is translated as CASSSSSGNTIYF.

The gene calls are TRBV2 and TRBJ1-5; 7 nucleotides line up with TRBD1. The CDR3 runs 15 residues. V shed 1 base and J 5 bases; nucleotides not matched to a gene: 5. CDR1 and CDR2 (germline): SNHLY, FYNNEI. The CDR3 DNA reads TGTGCCAGCAGTGAAGGATTGGGACAGCATCAGCCCCAGCATTTT. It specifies CASSEGLGQHQPQHF.

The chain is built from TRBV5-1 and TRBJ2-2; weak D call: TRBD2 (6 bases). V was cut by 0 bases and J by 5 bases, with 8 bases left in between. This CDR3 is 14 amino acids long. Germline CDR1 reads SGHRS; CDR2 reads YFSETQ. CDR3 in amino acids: CASSLARETGELFF. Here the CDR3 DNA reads TGCGCCAGCAGCTTGGCCCGGGAGACCGGGGAGCTGTTTTTT.

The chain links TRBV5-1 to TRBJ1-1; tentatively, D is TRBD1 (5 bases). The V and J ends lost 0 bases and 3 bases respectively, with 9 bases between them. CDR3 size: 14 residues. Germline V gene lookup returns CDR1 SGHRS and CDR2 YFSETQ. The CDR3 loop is CASSLEGRDTEAFF. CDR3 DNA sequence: TGCGCCAGCAGCTTGGAGGGCAGGGACACTGAAGCTTTCTTT.

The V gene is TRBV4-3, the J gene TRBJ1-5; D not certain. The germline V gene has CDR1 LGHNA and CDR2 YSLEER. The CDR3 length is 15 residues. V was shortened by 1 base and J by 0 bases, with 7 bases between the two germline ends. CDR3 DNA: TGCGCCAGCAGCCAAGGCGGCTTTAGCAATCAGCCCCAGCATTTT. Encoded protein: CASSQGGFSNQPQHF.

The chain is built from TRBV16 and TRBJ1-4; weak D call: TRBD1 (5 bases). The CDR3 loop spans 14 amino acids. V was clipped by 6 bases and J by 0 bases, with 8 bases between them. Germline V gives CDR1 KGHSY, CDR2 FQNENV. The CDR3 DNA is TGTGCCAGCAGACAGACAGCAACTAATGAAAAACTGTTTTTT. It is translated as CASRQTATNEKLFF.

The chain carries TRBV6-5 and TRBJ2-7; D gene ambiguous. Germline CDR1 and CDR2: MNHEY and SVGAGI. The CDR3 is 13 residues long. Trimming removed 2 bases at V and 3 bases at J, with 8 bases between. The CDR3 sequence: CASSYPGRYEQYF. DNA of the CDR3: TGTGCCAGCAGTTACCCAGGCCGCTACGAGCAGTACTTC.

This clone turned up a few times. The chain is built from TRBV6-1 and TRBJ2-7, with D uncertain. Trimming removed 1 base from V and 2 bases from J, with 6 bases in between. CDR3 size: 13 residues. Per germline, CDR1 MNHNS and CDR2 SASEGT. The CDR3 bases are TGTGCCAGCAGTGAAGAATCGGCCTACGAGCAGTACTTC. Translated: CASSEESAYEQYF.

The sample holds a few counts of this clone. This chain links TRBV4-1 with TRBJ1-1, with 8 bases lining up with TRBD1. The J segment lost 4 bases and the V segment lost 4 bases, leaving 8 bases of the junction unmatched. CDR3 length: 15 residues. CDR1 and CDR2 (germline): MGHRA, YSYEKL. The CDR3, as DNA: TGCGCCAGCAGCCTACAGGGGGATCCCACCACTGAAGCTTTCTTT. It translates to CASSLQGDPTTEAFF.

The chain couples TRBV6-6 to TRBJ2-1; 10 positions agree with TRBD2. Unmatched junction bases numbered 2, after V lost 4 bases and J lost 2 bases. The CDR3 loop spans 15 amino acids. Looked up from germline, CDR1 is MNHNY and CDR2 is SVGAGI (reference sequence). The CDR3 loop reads CASSSTSGAYNEQFF. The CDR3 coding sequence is TGTGCCAGCAGTTCTACTAGCGGGGCCTACAATGAGCAGTTCTTC.

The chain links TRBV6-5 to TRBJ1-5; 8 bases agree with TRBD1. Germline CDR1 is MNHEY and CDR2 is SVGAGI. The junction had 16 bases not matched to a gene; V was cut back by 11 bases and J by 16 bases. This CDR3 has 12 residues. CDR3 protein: CASGDRLSQLHF. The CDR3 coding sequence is TGTGCCTCCGGGGACAGGCTTTCTCAACTACATTTT.

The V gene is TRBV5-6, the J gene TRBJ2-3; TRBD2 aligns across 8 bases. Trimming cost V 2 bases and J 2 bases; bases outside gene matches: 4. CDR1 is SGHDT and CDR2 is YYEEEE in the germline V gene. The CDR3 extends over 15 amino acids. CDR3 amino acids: CASSFSSGYTDTQYF. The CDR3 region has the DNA TGTGCCAGCAGCTTCTCTAGCGGGTACACAGATACGCAGTATTTT.

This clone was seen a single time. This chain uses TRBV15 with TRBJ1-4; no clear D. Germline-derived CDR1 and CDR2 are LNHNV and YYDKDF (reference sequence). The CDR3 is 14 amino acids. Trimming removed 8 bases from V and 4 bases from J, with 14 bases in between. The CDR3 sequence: CATRQDGVNEKLFF. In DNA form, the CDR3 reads TGTGCCACCCGCCAGGACGGGGTTAATGAAAAACTGTTTTTT.

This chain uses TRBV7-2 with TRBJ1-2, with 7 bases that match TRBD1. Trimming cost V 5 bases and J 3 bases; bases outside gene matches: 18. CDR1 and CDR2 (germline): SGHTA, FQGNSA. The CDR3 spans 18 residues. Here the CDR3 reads CASSPMWSGQGVDYGYTF. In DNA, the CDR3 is TGTGCCAGCAGCCCAATGTGGAGTGGTCAGGGGGTAGACTATGGCTACACCTTC.

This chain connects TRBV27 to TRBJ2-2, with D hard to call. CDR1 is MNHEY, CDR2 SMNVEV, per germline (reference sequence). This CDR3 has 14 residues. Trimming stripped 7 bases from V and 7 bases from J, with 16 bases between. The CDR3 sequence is CASTLHAQRGELFF. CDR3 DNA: TGTGCCAGCACCCTCCACGCTCAGCGCGGGGAGCTGTTTTTT.

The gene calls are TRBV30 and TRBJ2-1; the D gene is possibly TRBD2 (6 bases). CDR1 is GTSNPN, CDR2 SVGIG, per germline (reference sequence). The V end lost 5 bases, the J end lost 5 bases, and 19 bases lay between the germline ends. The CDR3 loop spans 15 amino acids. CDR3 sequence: CAWLEGSRVDNEQFF. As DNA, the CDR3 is TGTGCCTGGCTGGAGGGCAGCCGAGTCGACAATGAGCAGTTCTTC.

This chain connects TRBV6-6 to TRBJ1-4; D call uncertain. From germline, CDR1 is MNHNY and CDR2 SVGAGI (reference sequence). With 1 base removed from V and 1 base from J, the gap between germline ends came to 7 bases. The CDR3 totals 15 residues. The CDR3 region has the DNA TGTGCCAGCAGTTACTTAGACATAACTAATGAAAAACTGTTTTTT. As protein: CASSYLDITNEKLFF.

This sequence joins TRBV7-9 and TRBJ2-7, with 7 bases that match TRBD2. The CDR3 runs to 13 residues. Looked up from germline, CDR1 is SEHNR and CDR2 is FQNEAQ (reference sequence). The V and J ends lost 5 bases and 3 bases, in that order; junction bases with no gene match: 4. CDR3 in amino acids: CASSLTGGYEQYF. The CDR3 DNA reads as TGTGCCAGCAGCCTAACGGGGGGCTACGAGCAGTACTTC.

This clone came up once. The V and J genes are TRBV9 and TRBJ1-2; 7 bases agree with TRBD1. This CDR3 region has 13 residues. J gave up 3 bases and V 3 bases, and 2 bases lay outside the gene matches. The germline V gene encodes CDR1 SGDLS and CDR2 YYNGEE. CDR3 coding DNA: TGTGCCAGCAGCGGGGGGACAGACTATGGCTACACCTTC. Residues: CASSGGTDYGYTF.